The rows below give T cell receptor beta chains drawn from one sample of a study of blood T cell repertoires in COVID-19. TCRdb keeps only in-frame clones here, not all; method: immunoSEQ multiplex PCR. This table has more than 300,000 clones, more than 75% appearing once. Material for sequencing was PBMCs or T cells enriched from blood (not recorded which). All receptors derive from a woman under 30 who had recovered from COVID-19. Each CDR3 is given with its conserved first and last residue. Each record gives: V gene, clone size, D gene, J gene, CDR3 DNA, CDR3 protein. D genes are given only for firm matches. Some rows have no size entry. The others give once, few or many, or a class for an expanded clone.

TRBV6-2/TRBV6-3	.	.	TRBJ1-2	TGTGCCAGCAGTCCCTCGAAGGGGCATGGCTACACCTTC	CASSPSKGHGYTF
TRBV3-1/TRBV3-2	.	.	TRBJ2-2	TGTGCCAGCAGCCGGACTTCCACCGGGGAGCTGTTTTTT	CASSRTSTGELFF
TRBV18	.	.	TRBJ2-2	TGTGCCAGCTCACCACCTGACAGCCCCACCGGGGAGCTGTTTTTT	CASSPPDSPTGELFF
TRBV2	.	.	TRBJ2-1	TGTGCCAGCAGTGAAGAGGGACTGGGGCTGAATGAGCAGTTCTTC	CASSEEGLGLNEQFF
TRBV5-1	.	.	TRBJ2-3	TGCGCCAGCAGCTTGGGGGACACCTGGGATACGCAGTATTTT	CASSLGDTWDTQYF
TRBV6-5	.	.	TRBJ1-5	TGTGCCAGCAGTCGGGGGGCCGTGCAGCCCCAGCATTTT	CASSRGAVQPQHF
TRBV4-2	.	TRBD2	TRBJ2-2	TGTGCCAGCAGCCAAGACGTAGCGGGGGTTGGAACCGGGGAGCTGTTTTTT	CASSQDVAGVGTGELFF
TRBV7-2	.	TRBD2	TRBJ2-7	TGTGCCAGCAGCTCCAACCGGGAGGGTGAGCAGTACTTC	CASSSNREGEQYF
TRBV6-6	.	.	TRBJ2-5	TGTGCCAGCAGTACTCGGGGAGGAGAGACCCAGTACTTC	CASSTRGGETQYF
TRBV5-1	once	.	TRBJ2-5	TGCGCCAGCAGCCAAGGACATCACCAAGAGACCCAGTACTTC	CASSQGHHQETQYF
TRBV6-5	.	TRBD1	TRBJ1-6	TGTGCCAGCAGTACCGGACAGGGGAGAAGTTCACCCCTCCACTTT	CASSTGQGRSSPLHF
TRBV2	.	TRBD1	TRBJ1-1	TGTGCCAAAAGTCCGGGACAGGGGGCCACTGAAGCTTTCTTT	CAKSPGQGATEAFF
TRBV20-1	few	.	TRBJ2-7	TGCAGTGCTATTAGGGGATACGAGCAGTACTTC	CSAIRGYEQYF
TRBV6-2/TRBV6-3	.	TRBD2	TRBJ2-3	TGTGCCAGCAGTTACCACGGTGGGACGCGGGGGACAGATACGCAGTATTTT	CASSYHGGTRGTDTQYF
TRBV7-9	.	.	TRBJ2-7	TGTGCCAGCAGCTTATTCAGCTACGAGCAGTACTTC	CASSLFSYEQYF